The 21 T cell receptor beta chains presented below share a single source sample, sequenced in a study of CD8 T cells in Susac syndrome. After extraction with the RNeasy kit, roughly 0.5 to 1 ug of the RNA was reverse transcribed using random hexamers. TCRdb processed the immunoSEQ multiplex PCR reads anew with MiXCR; each CDR3 protein has one entry. The table shows about 130,000 distinct CDR3 sequences, with around 94% occurring only once. The sample taken for sequencing was CD8+ T cells from PBMCs. These receptors all come from a human donor with Susac syndrome.

This chain joins TRBV5-4 and TRBJ2-1; D possibly matches TRBD1 or TRBD2 (6 bases each). The CDR3 extends over 19 amino acids. Germline lookup yields CDR1 SGHNT and CDR2 YYREEE (reference sequence). V was clipped by 1 base and J by 8 bases, with 28 bases between them. DNA of the CDR3: TGTGCCAGCAGCTTGTGGGGGGTGACAGGTTTTCGTTTTTCGGATGAGCAGTTCTTC. Protein product: CASSLWGVTGFRFSDEQFF.

V usage is TRBV20-1 and J usage is TRBJ2-7; no clear D. V was pared by 1 base and J by 0 bases, with 7 bases between. This CDR3 region has 13 residues. CDR1 and CDR2 from the germline V gene are DFQATT and SNEGSKA (reference sequence). CDR3 loop: CSARGTISYEQYF. DNA for the CDR3: TGCAGTGCTAGAGGAACAATCTCCTACGAGCAGTACTTC.

CDR3 coding DNA: TGTGCCAGCAGTTTTCGGCAGGGGAGTTACGAGCAGTACTTC. Amino acid sequence: CASSFRQGSYEQYF. The chain has TRBV12-3 or TRBV12-4 and TRBJ2-7, with D possibly being TRBD1 (6 bases). Between the trimmed V and J ends, which lost 3 bases and 4 bases, there was a span of 13 bases. The CDR3 is made up of 14 amino acids.

The rearrangement links TRBV20-1 to TRBJ1-2, with D unresolved. Trimming removed 6 bases at V and 2 bases at J, with 16 bases between. The germline V gene has CDR1 DFQATT and CDR2 SNEGSKA (reference sequence). This CDR3 has 14 residues. CDR3 nucleotides: TGCAGTGCCCCGGTGCTGCCGGAGAACTATGGCTACACCTTC. It specifies CSAPVLPENYGYTF.

The chain recombines TRBV7-3 with TRBJ2-3; 7 bases match TRBD2. There are 14 residues in the CDR3. Unmatched junction bases numbered 6, after V lost 5 bases and J lost 4 bases. Germline V gene sequence: CDR1 SGHTA, CDR2 FQGTGA. CDR3 sequence: CASSQAGNADTQYF. CDR3 coding DNA: TGTGCCAGCAGCCAAGCGGGAAACGCAGATACGCAGTATTTT.

V usage is TRBV20-1 and J usage is TRBJ2-3, with D unresolved. CDR1 and CDR2 (germline): DFQATT, SNEGSKA (reference sequence). Trimming removed 3 bases at V and 6 bases at J, with 7 bases between. The CDR3 length is 11 residues. The CDR3 loop reads CSASDHDTQYF. In DNA, the CDR3 is TGCAGTGCTAGCGACCACGATACGCAGTATTTT.

The chain recombines TRBV4-3 with TRBJ2-1; D tentatively fits TRBD1 or TRBD2 (5 bases each). V lost 0 bases and J lost 9, with 12 bases in between. The V gene's germline CDR1 is LGHNA and CDR2 YSLEER. The CDR3 covers 14 residues. The CDR3, as DNA: TGCGCCAGCAGCCAAGACAAGGGACCAATTGAGCAGTTCTTC. This gives the protein CASSQDKGPIEQFF.

The chain combines TRBV7-2 with TRBJ2-7, with D tentatively TRBD2 (5 bases). V lost 3 bases and J lost 0, with 12 bases in between. The germline V gene has CDR1 SGHTA and CDR2 FQGNSA. The CDR3 is 15 residues long. The CDR3 nucleotides are TGTGCCAGCAGCTTGGGCGGGTTGAGCTCCTACGAGCAGTACTTC. Its translation: CASSLGGLSSYEQYF.

J is TRBJ1-1 and V is TRBV20-1; D is unresolved. V dropped 3 bases and J dropped 0 bases, with 2 bases sitting between them. The CDR3 contains 11 residues. Germline V CDR1 and CDR2: DFQATT, SNEGSKA (reference sequence). CDR3 nucleotide sequence: TGCAGTGCTAGCATGAACACTGAAGCTTTCTTT. As protein: CSASMNTEAFF.

This clonotype appeared a single time. This chain links TRBV9 with TRBJ2-7; D is possibly TRBD2 (6 bases). The CDR3 loop spans 18 amino acids. The germline V gene has CDR1 SGDLS and CDR2 YYNGEE. Trimming removed 3 bases at V and 1 base at J, with 23 bases between. This chain's CDR3 is CASSERPEGTEASYEQYF. In DNA, the CDR3 is TGTGCCAGCAGCGAAAGGCCTGAGGGGACTGAAGCTTCCTACGAGCAGTACTTC.

This clonotype has more than one count but fewer than ten. The chain uses TRBV11-2 and TRBJ2-5, with 7 nucleotides matching TRBD2. This CDR3 has 14 residues. With V trimmed by 5 bases and J by 4 bases, 7 bases remained unmatched. Germline V gene data show CDR1 as SGHAT and CDR2 as FQNNGV. CDR3 sequence: CASSRPREGETQYF. CDR3 DNA: TGTGCCAGCAGCAGACCTAGGGAGGGAGAGACCCAGTACTTC. The variable domain in full, with the rest retrieved from reference TRBV11-2 and TRBJ2-5, is EAGVAQSPRYKIIEKRQSVAFWCNPISGHATLYWYQQILGQGPKLLIQFQNNGVVDDSQLPKDRFSAERLKGVDSTLKIQPAKLEDSAVYLCASSRPREGETQYFGPGTRLLVL.

This chain links TRBV5-1 with TRBJ2-7; 10 bases are a match to TRBD2. V lost 0 bases to trimming and J lost 6 bases; unmatched junction nucleotides: 3. This CDR3 is 14 amino acids long. CDR1 is SGHRS, CDR2 YFSETQ, per germline. DNA of the CDR3: TGCGCCAGCAGCTTGGATCTAGCGGGGGTCGAGCAGTACTTC. Translation: CASSLDLAGVEQYF.

This sequence joins TRBV20-1 and TRBJ2-1, with 11 bases that match TRBD2. The CDR3 runs to 13 residues. CDR1 is DFQATT, CDR2 SNEGSKA, per germline (reference sequence). J lost 5 bases, V lost 4 bases, and 1 base had no gene match. The CDR3 sequence: CSAKGLADNEQFF. The CDR3 bases are TGCAGTGCTAAGGGACTAGCGGACAATGAGCAGTTCTTC.

With regard to this clonotype: Germline and junction disagree at one end, which may indicate a read error. V and J are TRBV30 and TRBJ1-1, with TRBD1 identical over 9 bases. There are 12 residues in the CDR3. Germline CDR1 and CDR2: GTSNPN and SVGIG (reference sequence). DNA for the CDR3: TGTGCCTGGGGACAGGGGAACACTGCAGCTTTCTTT. Translation gives CAWGQGNTAAFF.

V usage is TRBV27 and J usage is TRBJ2-7, with 7 bases lining up with TRBD2. This CDR3 has 14 amino acids. The V gene end was trimmed by 6 bases and the J gene end by 3 bases; junction bases not matched to a gene: 8. In germline, CDR1 is MNHEY, CDR2 SMNVEV (reference sequence). The CDR3 DNA sequence: TGTGCCAGCAGCTGGGGGGGACGTCTCTACGAGCAGTACTTC. This gives the protein CASSWGGRLYEQYF.

The V gene is TRBV3-1, the J gene TRBJ1-1; 9 nucleotides agree with TRBD1. The CDR3 length is 16 residues. Germline V gene lookup returns CDR1 LGHDT and CDR2 YNNKEL (reference sequence). Losses at the gene ends were 4 bases for V and 5 bases for J; bases not matched to a gene: 11. DNA for the CDR3: TGTGCCAGCAGCCGACAGGGGGATTGGCTAAGGACTGAAGCTTTCTTT. The encoded protein is CASSRQGDWLRTEAFF.

The chain has TRBV21-1 and TRBJ2-1; TRBD2, as called in the table, went unchecked against the DNA. TRBV21-1 counts as a pseudogene. The CDR3 has 15 amino acids. The CDR3 nucleotides are TGTGCCAGCAGCAGGGCCAGCGGGGTAACCAATGAGCAGTTCTTC. It is translated as CASSRASGVTNEQFF.

J is TRBJ2-2 and V is TRBV5-6; TRBD1 matches at 8 bases. With V trimmed by 4 bases and J by 2 bases, 7 bases remained unmatched. The CDR3 loop spans 16 amino acids. The germline gives CDR1 SGHDT, CDR2 YYEEEE. The CDR3 loop is CASSLPTGANTGELFF. In DNA form, the CDR3 reads TGTGCCAGCAGCCTTCCGACAGGGGCTAACACCGGGGAGCTGTTTTTT.

The chain uses TRBV5-4 and TRBJ2-5; D is undetermined. Germline CDR1 SGHNT, CDR2 YYREEE (reference sequence). With 3 bases removed from V and 1 base from J, the gap between germline ends came to 16 bases. This CDR3 has 16 amino acids. CDR3 bases: TGTGCCAGCAGCTCCGGCACAGACGTATCCCAAGAGACCCAGTACTTC. Translation gives CASSSGTDVSQETQYF.

This sequence joins TRBV5-6 and TRBJ1-5; D is possibly TRBD1 (5 bases). This CDR3 comprises 14 residues. Germline V lookup: CDR1 SGHDT, CDR2 YYEEEE. Trimming shortened V by 4 bases and J by 4 bases, and 12 bases separated the two germline ends. CDR3 bases: TGTGCCAGCAGCCCCCACCAGGGAAATCAGCCCCAGCATTTT. The encoded protein is CASSPHQGNQPQHF.

This clonotype was counted a single time. The gene calls are TRBV20-1 and TRBJ2-7; D tentatively reads TRBD1 or TRBD2 (5 bases each). CDR3 size: 10 residues. Germline V gives CDR1 DFQATT, CDR2 SNEGSKA (reference sequence). The germline V and J ends were trimmed by 5 bases and 6 bases, with 8 bases remaining between them. In DNA form, the CDR3 reads TGCAGTGCTCCGAGGGGCGAGCAGTACTTC. Protein: CSAPRGEQYF.